This T cell receptor beta chain was sequenced in a study of blood T cell repertoires in COVID-19. At the level of the study: Italy, Spain and the United States were the sources of the convalescent and acute COVID-19 samples.

During the 2 weeks before they entered the study, exposed participants had met someone with a PCR-confirmed or clinician-diagnosed COVID-19 case. CDR3 length equals 12 residues. Trimming took off 4 bases at V and 4 bases at J, with 7 bases between the two ends. Germline V lookup: CDR1 ENHRY, CDR2 SYGVKD. Generated by immunoSEQ multiplex PCR, the TCRdb table keeps only in-frame clones and is missing some. The sample shows 300,000 or so clones, over 85% of them seen only once. This sequence was found in a woman between 50 and 59 years old who had been exposed to COVID-19. The sequenced sample was PBMCs or T cells enriched from blood (not recorded which). This chain uses TRBV10-3 with TRBJ1-1; possible D gene TRBD1, 5 bases. Written as DNA, the CDR3 is TGTGCCATCAGTGCGCAGGGCACTGAAGCTTTCTTT. Amino acid sequence: CAISAQGTEAFF.